Following are 9 T cell receptor beta chains from one sample sequenced in a study of cytomegalovirus exposure and HLA in healthy donors. It was with 60 Vbeta and 13 Jbeta primers that the PCR ran. TCRdb's table, derived via immunoSEQ multiplex PCR, lists solely in-frame clones and lacks some. The table has about 55,000 clones, approximately 80% seen once. Sequencing was done on a sample of PBMCs. The receptors were sampled from a female donor in good health and CMV-seronegative.

The V gene is TRBV25-1, the J gene TRBJ1-5, with 11 bases fitting TRBD1. The CDR3 spans 17 residues. With V trimmed by 9 bases and J by 3 bases, 13 bases remained unmatched. Per germline, CDR1 MGHDK and CDR2 SYGVNS. The CDR3, as DNA: TGTGCCAGTTCGGGACAGGGGGACCAATCATTCAATCAGCCCCAGCATTTT. Protein: CASSGQGDQSFNQPQHF.

The chain is built from TRBV2 and TRBJ2-3, with 9 bases fitting TRBD1. CDR1 is SNHLY and CDR2 is FYNNEI in the germline V gene. J was trimmed by 4 bases and V by 5 bases; bases with no gene match: 7. This CDR3 comprises 15 residues. The CDR3 DNA sequence: TGTGCCAGCAGTCCCCGGGACAGGGTTTCAGATACGCAGTATTTT. This gives the protein CASSPRDRVSDTQYF. The whole variable domain, remainder taken from reference TRBV2 and TRBJ2-3, is EPEVTQTPSHQVTQMGQEVILRCVPISNHLYFYWYRQILGQKVEFLVSFYNNEISEKSEIFDDQFSVERPDGSNFTLKIRSTKLEDSAMYFCASSPRDRVSDTQYFGPGTRLTVL.

The gene calls are TRBV5-1 and TRBJ1-3; no firm D call. Germline CDR1 SGHRS, CDR2 YFSETQ. The CDR3 sequence is 14 residues long. Trimming pared 5 bases from V and 2 bases from J, leaving 11 bases between. The CDR3 sequence is CASSNSLTGNTIYF. The CDR3 coding sequence is TGCGCCAGCAGTAACAGCCTTACTGGAAACACCATATATTTT. The variable domain in full, completed from reference TRBV5-1 and TRBJ1-3, reads KAGVTQTPRYLIKTRGQQVTLSCSPISGHRSVSWYQQTPGQGLQFLFEYFSETQRNKGNFPGRFSGRQFSNSRSEMNVSTLELGDSALYLCASSNSLTGNTIYFGEGSWLTVV.

The gene calls are TRBV4-3 and TRBJ2-5, with TRBD2 identical over 9 bases. This CDR3 comprises 18 residues. Germline CDR1 reads LGHNA; CDR2 reads YSLEER. J lost 4 bases, V lost 0 bases, and 12 bases had no gene match. CDR3 nucleotide sequence: TGCGCCAGCAGCCAAGAGCCAGCGGGGGGTCCTAGGGGAGAGACCCAGTACTTC. This translates into CASSQEPAGGPRGETQYF.

The chain carries TRBV6-5 and TRBJ1-2; possibly TRBD1 for D (5 bases). This CDR3 contains 13 residues. Germline V lookup: CDR1 MNHEY, CDR2 SVGAGI. V lost 6 bases and J lost 8, with 16 bases in between. The CDR3 region has the DNA TGTGCCAGCAGGCGGACACCTCAAGGGGGCTACACCTTC. This encodes CASRRTPQGGYTF.

The J gene is TRBJ2-7, the V gene TRBV7-4; 8 nucleotides agree with TRBD1. This CDR3 spans 21 amino acids. J lost 4 bases, V lost 2 bases, and 25 bases had no gene match. Germline CDR1 is SGHVT and CDR2 is SQSDAQ. CDR3 DNA: TGTGCCAGCAGCTTAACTAAGCGGCGGACAGGGCTGCGACCTCAAGAGTACGAGCAGTACTTC. Its protein is CASSLTKRRTGLRPQEYEQYF. The variable domain in full, completed from reference TRBV7-4 and TRBJ2-7, reads GAGVSQSPRYKVAKRGRDVALRCDSISGHVTLYWYRQTLGQGSEVLTYSQSDAQRDKSGRPSGRFSAERPERSVSTLKIQRTEQGDSAVYLCASSLTKRRTGLRPQEYEQYFGPGTRLTVT.

The V and J genes are TRBV5-6 and TRBJ2-3, with a tentative D call TRBD2 (5 bases). The V end was cut by 2 bases, the J end by 0 bases, with 16 bases between. The CDR3 totals 17 residues. Germline-derived CDR1 and CDR2 are SGHDT and YYEEEE. The CDR3 nucleotides read TGTGCCAGCAGCTTTGGGGAGCGTCAAACTAGCACAGATACGCAGTATTTT. Its translation: CASSFGERQTSTDTQYF.

The chain uses TRBV7-2 and TRBJ1-5, with no clear D. Germline loops: CDR1 SGHTA, CDR2 FQGNSA. The V end was cut by 5 bases, the J end by 1 base, with 6 bases between. This CDR3 has 13 amino acids. Written as DNA, the CDR3 is TGTGCCAGCAGCCCGGGGAGCAATCAGCCCCAGCATTTT. This encodes CASSPGSNQPQHF. The entire variable domain, with the rest obtained from reference TRBV7-2 and TRBJ1-5, is as follows: GAGVSQSPSNKVTEKGKDVELRCDPISGHTALYWYRQSLGQGLEFLIYFQGNSAPDKSGLPSDRFSAERTGGSVSTLTIQRTQQEDSAVYLCASSPGSNQPQHFGDGTRLSIL.

V is TRBV19 and J is TRBJ2-2, with 7 bases aligning to TRBD1. Unmatched junction bases numbered 8, after V lost 5 bases and J lost 5 bases. The CDR3 sequence is 15 residues long. Germline V gene sequence: CDR1 LNHDA, CDR2 SQIVND (reference sequence). The CDR3 DNA reads TGTGCCAGTAGTCGTGAGGGGGCCTCAACCGGGGAGCTGTTTTTT. Translated: CASSREGASTGELFF.